This paragraph covers one T cell receptor (beta chain) sequence. The antigen is not known. Germline CDR1 is MDHEN and CDR2 is SYDVKM. The V end lost 6 bases, the J end lost 2 bases, and 11 bases lay between the germline ends. This CDR3 contains 13 residues. A history of autoimmune disease or systemic immunosuppression excluded patients. The sample belongs to a study of OX40 agonist ivuxolimab in advanced cancers. Study as a whole: In this trial design, patients received ivuxolimab intravenously at 0.01 to 10 mg/kg every 2 weeks. General study results and limits: Near-lowest levels of clonal expansion characterized partial responders at 0.1-3.0 mg/kg.

Some clones are missing from TCRdb's copy, which holds only in-frame ones; the method was immunoSEQ multiplex PCR. The sample yields 50,000 or so clones, about 87% seen once. The chain recombines TRBV28 with TRBJ2-7, with D possibly being TRBD1 or TRBD2 (5 bases each). This specimen consisted of CD4+ or CD8+ T cells sorted from blood, obtained in a trial of the OX40 agonist ivuxolimab. This TCR was recovered from an adult with an advanced solid tumor such as melanoma, head and neck, liver or kidney cancer. The CDR3: CASSLWDAYEQYF. The CDR3 coding sequence is TGTGCCAGCAGCCTCTGGGACGCCTACGAGCAGTACTTC.